This TCR beta chain was obtained from a study of cytomegalovirus exposure and HLA in healthy donors. Study outcomes and limitations: Diagnosis of cytomegalovirus status made by the classifier reportedly showed high specificity and sensitivity.

The ends lost 2 bases at V and 5 bases at J; junction bases unmatched: 8. Germline CDR1 reads MGHRA; CDR2 reads YSYEKL. This CDR3 spans 17 amino acids. About this clone itself: Antigen specificity is unknown.

PCR involved 60 Vbeta and 13 Jbeta primers. The repertoire was sequenced with immunoSEQ multiplex PCR; TCRdb's copy has only in-frame clones and lacks some. This sample has approximately 210,000 clones, with around 86% found just once. What was sequenced was PBMCs. This TCR was sampled from a woman aged 50 to 65 in good health and CMV-seropositive. The rearrangement uses TRBV4-1 and TRBJ2-3, with 12 bases aligning to TRBD2. Written as DNA, the CDR3 is TGCGCCAGCAGCCAACTCCTAGCGGGGGGGCCGCAAGATACGCAGTATTTT. This translates into CASSQLLAGGPQDTQYF.